This T cell receptor beta chain emerged from a study of response to subunit inactivated influenza vaccine. MiXCR, applied by TCRdb to the RT-PCR reads, yields one record per CDR3 protein. The sample includes more than 700,000 distinct CDR3 sequences, approximately 22% seen only once; the top ten take about a tenth. Notes on this clonotype: Its antigen is still unknown.

This CDR3 comprises 12 residues. V was clipped by 5 bases and J by 7 bases, with 9 bases between them. The germline CDR1 and CDR2 sequences are SNHLY and FYNNEI. Regarding the study as a whole: New T cells are recruited in small numbers by each seasonal influenza vaccination, according to the authors' suggestion.

Specimen: PBMCs from blood, collected more than 4 days after vaccination. V and J are TRBV2 and TRBJ2-1; D unclear. This receptor was taken from a man over 45 who received an inactivated influenza vaccine. CDR3 DNA: TGTGCCAGCAGTCGTCGGGTAAATGAGCAGTTCTTC. It specifies CASSRRVNEQFF.